The clone carrying this T cell receptor (beta chain) has a count of ten or more. What it recognizes is unknown. CDR1 is SGHRS and CDR2 is YFSETQ in the germline V gene. V shed 4 bases and J 4 bases; nucleotides not matched to a gene: 7. The CDR3 has 14 amino acids. The entry originates in a study of T-cell reconstitution after alpha-beta-depleted transplantation in children. The TCRbeta library incorporated unique molecular identifiers. TCRdb used MiXCR to reprocess the PCR reads, holding one entry per CDR3 protein. Altogether roughly 300,000 distinct CDR3 sequences are present, 11% being singletons, with the ten largest covering 23%. Overall study results and limits: Surviving recipient T cells and thymic progenitors accounted for the high day-60 TCRbeta diversity observed in some patients.

The chain has TRBV5-1 and TRBJ2-7, with 8 nucleotides matching TRBD2. Sequenced here: peripheral blood, sampled 180 days after TCRalphabeta/CD19-depleted stem cell transplant. The origin of this receptor is a male patient under 10 years old who had a stem cell transplant for chronic granulomatous disease, so the T cells may come from the graft donor. DNA for the CDR3: TGCGCCAGCAGCCCTCCAGCGGGAGTGTACGAGCAGTACTTC. Translated: CASSPPAGVYEQYF.